This T cell receptor beta chain was captured in a study of shared clonotypes between healthy human individuals. Study-wide background: Sampling drew on donors who were a couple of women and three men aged 18 to 49.

The CDR3 spans 19 residues. V lost 4 bases to trimming and J lost 4 bases; unmatched junction nucleotides: 8. Germline lookup yields CDR1 SGHRS and CDR2 YFSETQ. How the authors handled the data: Junction-only sequences without quality scores came from ImmunoSEQ, so filtering differed. Sequencing was performed with immunoSEQ multiplex PCR; in TCRdb, only in-frame clones are kept and a portion is missing. V, J and clone size are taken as reported in that table, and D and trimming were inferred from the DNA itself. The sample has 850,000 to 1,100,000 clones, roughly 80% seen once; the top ten hold 0.89%.

The chain carries TRBV5-1 and TRBJ2-6; 16 bases fit TRBD2. The TCR comes from a young man in good health. Some clones in this sample may be carry-over from other donors' samples. The sample comprised memory CD4+ T cells from PBMCs. The subset was: CD45RA-negative fraction. CDR3 amino acids: CASSPGTSGRATGANVLTF. Written as DNA, the CDR3 is TGCGCCAGCAGCCCGGGGACTAGCGGGAGGGCGACCGGGGCCAACGTCCTGACTTTC.